Shown below are 19 T cell receptor beta chains from a single sample sequenced in a study of T cell responses to AZD1222 COVID-19 vaccine. Sequenced by immunoSEQ multiplex PCR; TCRdb stores in-frame clones only, minus some. The table records around 91,000 clones, 70% to 90% of them present only once. The specimen comprised peripheral blood, sampled on day 0 of AZD1222 vaccination. The origin of the receptors is an adult in good health.

The CDR3 DNA sequence: TGTGCCAGCAGCACCAGAGTTAAGAACACTGAAGCTTTCTTT. This sequence encodes CASSTRVKNTEAFF. V gene TRBV7-9 combines with J gene TRBJ1-1; D ambiguous. Trimming pared 5 bases from V and 1 base from J, leaving 11 bases between. Germline V gene data show CDR1 as SEHNR and CDR2 as FQNEAQ (reference sequence). The CDR3 totals 14 residues.

The rearrangement uses TRBV6-5 and TRBJ2-7; 7 bases fit TRBD2. The germline gives CDR1 MNHEY, CDR2 SVGAGI. This CDR3 is 15 amino acids long. V shed 2 bases and J 4 bases; nucleotides not matched to a gene: 8. The CDR3 bases are TGTGCCAGCAGTTACCTCACGGGAGGAGGGTACGAGCAGTACTTC. It translates to CASSYLTGGGYEQYF.

The J gene is TRBJ2-3, the V gene TRBV21-1; the table's D gene call, TRBD2, was not cross checked with the DNA. TRBV21-1 constitutes a pseudogene. The CDR3 spans 14 residues. The CDR3 nucleotides are TGTGCCAGCAGCAAAGCTAGCGGAACAGATACGCAGTATTTT. Translating it yields CASSKASGTDTQYF.

CDR3: CASRRSGDSGNTIYF. Written as DNA, the CDR3 is TGTGCCAGCAGACGTTCAGGGGACTCTGGAAACACCATATATTTT. The V and J genes are TRBV6-5 and TRBJ1-3, with D perhaps TRBD1 (6 bases). Deletions cut 6 bases from V and 0 bases from J, with 12 bases between. The V gene's germline CDR1 is MNHEY and CDR2 SVGAGI. CDR3 length equals 15 residues.

This clone was counted a single time. The chain combines TRBV11-2 with TRBJ1-6; D gene unclear. V was trimmed by 5 bases and J by 5 bases, leaving 13 bases between them. The length of the CDR3 is 15 residues. In germline, CDR1 is SGHAT, CDR2 FQNNGV. The CDR3 sequence is CASSAAALHNSPLHF. The CDR3, as DNA: TGTGCCAGCAGCGCGGCAGCCCTTCATAATTCACCCCTCCACTTT.

The chain links TRBV5-6 to TRBJ1-2; no clear D gene. Deletions cut 4 bases from V and 4 bases from J, with 11 bases between. This CDR3 comprises 13 residues. Germline lookup yields CDR1 SGHDT and CDR2 YYEEEE. CDR3: CASSERTRYGYTF. The CDR3 nucleotides read TGTGCCAGCAGCGAACGGACCCGCTATGGCTACACCTTC.

CDR3 DNA: TGTGCCAGCAGCCAAGGGATAGGTCAGCCCCAGCATTTT. It encodes CASSQGIGQPQHF. The rearrangement links TRBV6-4 to TRBJ1-5, with no clear D. CDR1 and CDR2 (germline): MRHNA, SNTAGT. V lost 6 bases and J lost 6, with 12 bases in between. The length of the CDR3 is 13 residues.

The rearrangement joins TRBV6-6 to TRBJ2-7; D gene uncertain. Deletions cut 0 bases from V and 7 bases from J, with 7 bases between. The germline V gene has CDR1 MNHNY and CDR2 SVGAGI (reference sequence). This CDR3 contains 12 residues. In nucleotides, the CDR3 is TGTGCCAGCAGTTACTCGAGTACAGAGCAGTACTTC. Translation: CASSYSSTEQYF.

V gene TRBV28 combines with J gene TRBJ2-1; a weak D match, TRBD2 (5 bases). The CDR3 consists of 12 residues. Between the trimmed V and J ends, which lost 7 bases and 10 bases, there was a span of 14 bases. Germline values: CDR1 MDHEN, CDR2 SYDVKM. CDR3 amino acids: CASTKRATEQFF. The CDR3 bases are TGTGCCAGCACCAAGAGGGCCACCGAGCAGTTCTTC.

On this clone itself: Other DNA sequences in the sample encode the same CDR3. The chain links TRBV19 to TRBJ2-6; D uncertain. This CDR3 has 15 amino acids. CDR1 LNHDA and CDR2 SQIVND come from the germline V gene (reference sequence). V lost 0 bases and J lost 2, with 5 bases in between. CDR3 in amino acids: CASSIEGAGANVLTF. CDR3 nucleotide sequence: TGTGCCAGTAGTATAGAAGGTGCTGGGGCCAACGTCCTGACTTTC.

V is TRBV9 and J is TRBJ1-2, with 7 bases fitting TRBD1. The trim removed 1 base at V and 8 bases at J, leaving 8 bases unmatched. Germline assignment: CDR1 SGDLS and CDR2 YYNGEE. The length of the CDR3 is 14 residues. The CDR3 is CASSVTYGTAGYTF. The CDR3, as DNA: TGTGCCAGCAGCGTAACTTACGGGACAGCCGGCTACACCTTC.

The chain has TRBV19 and TRBJ1-5; D remains unclear. CDR3 length: 15 amino acids. In germline, CDR1 is LNHDA, CDR2 SQIVND (reference sequence). Trimming stripped 3 bases from V and 0 bases from J, with 9 bases between. The CDR3 bases are TGTGCCAGTAGTATGTCAGGATATAGCAATCAGCCCCAGCATTTT. Its translation is CASSMSGYSNQPQHF.

This clone was counted many times. The chain is built from TRBV27 and TRBJ2-2; 12 nucleotides line up with TRBD1. The CDR3 length is 19 residues. Germline V gives CDR1 MNHEY, CDR2 SMNVEV (reference sequence). J was trimmed by 5 bases and V by 5 bases; bases with no gene match: 15. The CDR3: CASSGVYGTGGKGTGELFF. CDR3 in DNA: TGTGCCAGCAGTGGTGTATACGGGACAGGGGGCAAAGGGACCGGGGAGCTGTTTTTT.

The CDR3 DNA reads TGTGCCAGCAGCTTGGGGCGACAGGGGGTTAATTCACCCCTCCACTTT. Amino acid sequence: CASSLGRQGVNSPLHF. The V gene is TRBV7-2, the J gene TRBJ1-6; 9 bases are a match to TRBD1. Germline V gene sequence: CDR1 SGHTA, CDR2 FQGNSA. The V gene end was trimmed by 3 bases and the J gene end by 6 bases; junction bases not matched to a gene: 6. This CDR3 has 16 residues.

V usage is TRBV28 and J usage is TRBJ1-2; TRBD1 agrees at 9 bases. CDR1 is MDHEN and CDR2 is SYDVKM in the germline V gene. After removal of 3 bases from V and 6 bases from J, the junction contained 5 bases not matched to a gene. CDR3 length: 14 residues. In DNA form, the CDR3 reads TGTGCCAGCAGTTTCCGGGACAGGGAGCATGGCTACACCTTC. Residues: CASSFRDREHGYTF.

The gene calls are TRBV4-3 and TRBJ2-3; 11 bases align to TRBD1. This CDR3 spans 17 amino acids. After removal of 1 base from V and 4 bases from J, the junction contained 7 bases not matched to a gene. Germline values: CDR1 LGHNA, CDR2 YSLEER. CDR3 DNA sequence: TGCGCCAGCAGCCAAGCACCTCCGGGACAGGGGGCAGATACGCAGTATTTT. Translated: CASSQAPPGQGADTQYF.

The chain combines TRBV29-1 with TRBJ1-2; D gene unclear. Germline-derived CDR1 and CDR2 are SQVTM and ANQGSEA. V was trimmed by 4 bases and J by 8 bases, leaving 14 bases between them. The CDR3 is 12 residues long. The CDR3 region has the DNA TGCAGCGTTGGGGGAGGGTATCAGGGCTACACCTTC. Its translation: CSVGGGYQGYTF.

The chain carries TRBV29-1 and TRBJ2-3, with 9 bases matching TRBD1. CDR3 length: 14 residues. The germline V gene has CDR1 SQVTM and CDR2 ANQGSEA. V lost 2 bases and J lost 1; bases outside the gene matches: 1. CDR3 protein: CSVERTGGTDTQYF. The CDR3 DNA reads as TGCAGCGTTGAAAGGACAGGGGGCACAGATACGCAGTATTTT.

The V gene is TRBV2, the J gene TRBJ2-3, with 7 nucleotides matching TRBD2. The V gene's germline CDR1 is SNHLY and CDR2 FYNNEI. The V and J ends lost 8 bases and 2 bases, in that order; junction bases with no gene match: 7. The CDR3 sequence is 14 residues long. CDR3 residues: CASLAGEFTDTQYF. The CDR3, as DNA: TGTGCCAGCCTCGCGGGGGAGTTCACAGATACGCAGTATTTT.